The following is a T cell receptor (beta chain) sequence with its context. The CDR3 is made up of 15 amino acids. Study processing details: Amplification of reference gene primers provided the estimated nucleated cell counts. The method was immunoSEQ multiplex PCR; TCRdb's version includes in-frame clones alone and lacks a portion of them. That table is the source of V, J and clone size, and D and trimming were worked out from the DNA. The table lists around 320,000 clones, roughly 85% of them singletons, with just over 7% in the top ten. The sample comes from a study of blood T cell repertoires in COVID-19. In the study overall: Italy, Spain and the United States were the sources of the convalescent and acute COVID-19 samples. Nucleic acid was either cDNA or gDNA, and it came from T cells, B-cell-depleted T cells, or PBMCs.

The chain employs TRBV1 and TRBJ2-5; TRBD2 is the table's D call and was not checked against the DNA. TRBV1 counts as a pseudogene. The sequenced sample was peripheral blood. The receptor comes from a human donor in a cohort sampled during active COVID-19. The CDR3 region has the DNA TGCACCAGTAAAAAGATGATGCGGCGCCAAGAGACCCAGTACTTC. Residues: CTSKKMMRRQETQYF.